What follows are 30 T cell receptor beta chains derived from one specimen sequenced in a study of cytomegalovirus exposure and HLA in healthy donors. It was with 60 Vbeta and 13 Jbeta primers that the PCR ran. Assay: immunoSEQ multiplex PCR; the TCRdb copy retains only in-frame clones and omits some. The sample lists roughly 120,000 clones; around 77% were seen once. The sequenced sample was PBMCs. All receptors derive from a woman under 40 in good health and CMV-seropositive.

The chain carries TRBV28 and TRBJ1-5, with 8 bases fitting TRBD1. CDR1 is MDHEN, CDR2 SYDVKM, per germline. The CDR3 spans 15 residues. The junction had 6 bases not matched to a gene; V was cut back by 6 bases and J by 2 bases. CDR3 region: CASRTTGQGNQPQHF. CDR3 coding DNA: TGTGCCAGCAGAACGACGGGACAGGGCAATCAGCCCCAGCATTTT.

In this sample, this clone turned up once. This chain uses TRBV15 with TRBJ2-3; no clear D gene. CDR1 and CDR2 (germline): LNHNV, YYDKDF (reference sequence). Trimming removed 0 bases from V and 5 bases from J, with 3 bases in between. The CDR3 sequence is 12 residues long. CDR3: CATSRDIDTQYF. CDR3 DNA: TGTGCCACCAGCAGAGATATAGATACGCAGTATTTT.

This CDR3 is CAISDGLAGLTPSDYEQYF. CDR3 DNA sequence: TGTGCCATCAGTGACGGACTAGCGGGACTTACCCCGAGCGACTACGAGCAGTACTTC. The V and J genes are TRBV10-3 and TRBJ2-7, with TRBD2 matching 12 bases. With 3 bases clipped from V and 3 bases from J, the junction kept 15 bases outside the gene matches. This CDR3 has 19 amino acids. The germline CDR1 and CDR2 sequences are ENHRY and SYGVKD.

This chain links TRBV2 with TRBJ2-7; D call uncertain. This CDR3 contains 13 residues. Trimming took 7 bases from V and 3 from J, leaving 13 bases between them. CDR1 is SNHLY and CDR2 is FYNNEI in the germline V gene. CDR3 protein: CASKQPPNYEQYF. DNA for the CDR3: TGTGCCAGCAAACAGCCTCCCAACTACGAGCAGTACTTC. The entire variable domain, with the rest obtained from reference TRBV2 and TRBJ2-7, is as follows: EPEVTQTPSHQVTQMGQEVILRCVPISNHLYFYWYRQILGQKVEFLVSFYNNEISEKSEIFDDQFSVERPDGSNFTLKIRSTKLEDSAMYFCASKQPPNYEQYFGPGTRLTVT.

This clone was detected only a few times. J is TRBJ2-5 and V is TRBV6-5; maybe TRBD2 (6 bases). V lost 4 bases and J lost 2, with 8 bases in between. The CDR3 sequence is 13 residues long. The germline V gene has CDR1 MNHEY and CDR2 SVGAGI. CDR3 coding DNA: TGTGCCAGCAGTTGGCGGGGACAAGAGACCCAGTACTTC. It yields the protein CASSWRGQETQYF.

This clone was picked up a small number of times. The rearrangement joins TRBV9 to TRBJ1-6, with D maybe TRBD1 (5 bases). The CDR3 has 16 residues. Germline CDR1 SGDLS, CDR2 YYNGEE. Between the trimmed V and J ends, which lost 4 bases and 9 bases, there was a span of 20 bases. The CDR3 nucleotides are TGTGCCAGCAGCCCGGGGGGGAGGGTGGGAAGTTCACCCCTCCACTTT. Residues: CASSPGGRVGSSPLHF.

This clone was seen a handful of times. The chain combines TRBV6-1 with TRBJ1-1; 9 bases are a match to TRBD1. Germline V gene data show CDR1 as MNHNS and CDR2 as SASEGT. V lost 2 bases, J lost 5 bases, and 3 bases stayed unmatched. The CDR3 consists of 14 residues. In nucleotides, the CDR3 is TGTGCCAGCAGTGAAAGGGACAGGGTTACTGAAGCTTTCTTT. Translation: CASSERDRVTEAFF.

This clone turned up a few times. The chain uses TRBV29-1 and TRBJ1-5; 8 nucleotides line up with TRBD1. This CDR3 has 13 amino acids. Germline lookup yields CDR1 SQVTM and CDR2 ANQGSEA. The trim removed 5 bases at V and 5 bases at J, leaving 5 bases unmatched. CDR3 in DNA: TGCAGCGTTTCACAGGGGGAGGATCAGCCCCAGCATTTT. It is translated as CSVSQGEDQPQHF. Complete variable domain (other parts from reference TRBV29-1 and TRBJ1-5): SAVISQKPSRDICQRGTSLTIQCQVDSQVTMMFWYRQQPGQSLTLIATANQGSEATYESGFVIDKFPISRPNLTFSTLTVSNMSPEDSSIYLCSVSQGEDQPQHFGDGTRLSIL.

The rearrangement uses TRBV6-5 and TRBJ2-7; 8 bases fit TRBD2. The CDR3 contains 15 residues. The J segment lost 0 bases and the V segment lost 5 bases, leaving 6 bases of the junction unmatched. The germline V gene encodes CDR1 MNHEY and CDR2 SVGAGI. CDR3 amino acids: CASSTGLAASYEQYF. CDR3 coding DNA: TGTGCCAGCAGTACCGGACTAGCCGCCTCCTACGAGCAGTACTTC.

This clone was seen a handful of times. V is TRBV5-4 and J is TRBJ1-1; possibly TRBD1 for D (5 bases). This CDR3 spans 13 amino acids. Germline assignment: CDR1 SGHNT and CDR2 YYREEE (reference sequence). V shed 1 base and J shed 7 bases, with 11 bases lying between them. For the CDR3, the DNA is TGTGCCAGCAGCTTGCGGGGAGGGGTTGAAGCTTTCTTT. Translated, it gives CASSLRGGVEAFF.

This sequence joins TRBV18 and TRBJ1-5; D is perhaps TRBD1 (5 bases). The CDR3 extends over 14 amino acids. Per the germline V gene, CDR1 is KGHSH and CDR2 is LQKENI. V was cut by 4 bases and J by 0 bases, with 7 bases left in between. The CDR3 loop reads CASSRQNSNQPQHF. The DNA for the CDR3 is TGTGCCAGCTCACGACAGAATAGCAATCAGCCCCAGCATTTT.

The chain uses TRBV10-3 and TRBJ2-7; 7 nucleotides align to TRBD1. The CDR3 spans 14 residues. With V trimmed by 6 bases and J by 2 bases, 7 bases remained unmatched. The V gene's germline CDR1 is ENHRY and CDR2 SYGVKD. CDR3 loop: CAISPRDSTYEQYF. DNA for the CDR3: TGTGCCATCAGCCCCCGGGACAGTACCTACGAGCAGTACTTC.

The chain couples TRBV5-4 to TRBJ1-2; D is possibly TRBD1 (5 bases). The CDR3 contains 13 residues. V shed 3 bases and J shed 7 bases, with 13 bases lying between them. Germline loops: CDR1 SGHNT, CDR2 YYREEE (reference sequence). Here the CDR3 reads CASSSQGEGGYTF. CDR3 coding DNA: TGTGCCAGCAGCTCCCAAGGGGAAGGTGGCTACACCTTC.

J is TRBJ1-5 and V is TRBV7-2; possible D gene TRBD1, 6 bases. With 1 base removed from V and 2 bases from J, the gap between germline ends came to 15 bases. CDR1 is SGHTA, CDR2 FQGNSA, per germline. This CDR3 contains 17 residues. The CDR3 reads CASSLDLSGGRNQPQHF. In nucleotides, the CDR3 is TGTGCCAGCAGCTTAGATCTGTCGGGGGGCCGCAATCAGCCCCAGCATTTT.

This clone was counted only a few times. The V gene is TRBV18, the J gene TRBJ2-7; 7 bases map to TRBD1. Looked up from germline, CDR1 is KGHSH and CDR2 is LQKENI. V trimming: 2 bases; J trimming: 5 bases; junction bases outside the gene matches: 3. The CDR3 covers 13 residues. CDR3 loop: CASSPGQVNEQYF. CDR3 bases: TGTGCCAGCTCACCAGGACAGGTAAACGAGCAGTACTTC. The variable domain in full, completed from reference TRBV18 and TRBJ2-7, reads NAGVMQNPRHLVRRRGQEARLRCSPMKGHSHVYWYRQLPEEGLKFMVYLQKENIIDESGMPKERFSAEFPKEGPSILRIQQVVRGDSAAYFCASSPGQVNEQYFGPGTRLTVT.

This clone showed up just once. Other DNA sequences from this sample encode an identical CDR3 as well. The chain links TRBV27 to TRBJ2-7; no clear D. The CDR3 is 14 residues long. Between the trimmed V and J ends, which lost 3 bases and 3 bases, there was a span of 12 bases. Germline CDR1 MNHEY, CDR2 SMNVEV (reference sequence). The CDR3 loop reads CASSFSMGSYEQYF. The CDR3 coding sequence is TGTGCCAGCAGTTTTTCGATGGGCAGCTACGAGCAGTACTTC.

The table lists this clone with a few counts. This chain uses TRBV11-2 with TRBJ2-1; 8 nucleotides match TRBD2. This CDR3 is 18 amino acids long. Germline assignment: CDR1 SGHAT and CDR2 FQNNGV. Trimming cost V 0 bases and J 2 bases; bases outside gene matches: 9. The CDR3, as DNA: TGTGCCAGCAGCTTAGAGTTTGACGGACTAGCTCCCTACAATGAGCAGTTCTTC. Protein sequence: CASSLEFDGLAPYNEQFF.

This clone was seen a few times. V usage is TRBV6-5 and J usage is TRBJ2-1; 8 nucleotides match TRBD1. CDR1 is MNHEY, CDR2 SVGAGI, per germline. Unmatched junction bases numbered 9, after V lost 0 bases and J lost 8 bases. The CDR3 loop spans 16 amino acids. The CDR3 DNA follows: TGTGCCAGCAGTTACTCGCGGACAGGGTCCTTCCATGAGCAGTTCTTC. Protein sequence: CASSYSRTGSFHEQFF.

The chain carries TRBV15 and TRBJ1-1; weak D call: TRBD1 (6 bases). The length of the CDR3 is 15 residues. Germline CDR1 is LNHNV and CDR2 is YYDKDF (reference sequence). V was clipped by 6 bases and J by 4 bases, with 18 bases between them. The CDR3 is CATRTTAGVGTEAFF. The CDR3 DNA is TGTGCCACCAGAACTACGGCAGGGGTAGGCACTGAAGCTTTCTTT.

The gene calls are TRBV4-1 and TRBJ1-2; maybe TRBD1 (6 bases). Germline lookup yields CDR1 MGHRA and CDR2 YSYEKL. Trimming left V 4 bases short and J 5 bases short, with 14 bases between. The CDR3 sequence is 14 residues long. The CDR3 loop reads CASSPRTATYGYTF. In DNA form, the CDR3 reads TGCGCCAGCAGCCCACGGACAGCTACTTATGGCTACACCTTC.

The chain carries TRBV5-8 and TRBJ1-2; 8 positions match TRBD1. In germline, CDR1 is SGHTS, CDR2 YDEGEE. CDR3 length equals 15 residues. The ends lost 4 bases at V and 3 bases at J; junction bases unmatched: 8. The CDR3 sequence is CASSLYGQGDYGYTF. CDR3 nucleotides: TGTGCCAGCAGCCTTTATGGACAGGGAGACTATGGCTACACCTTC.

This clone was picked up one time. The V and J genes are TRBV7-9 and TRBJ1-2, with TRBD1 matching over 8 bases. This CDR3 comprises 15 residues. Germline CDR1 is SEHNR and CDR2 is FQNEAQ (reference sequence). Trimming took 6 bases from V and 8 from J; bases not matched to a gene: 14. CDR3 bases: TGTGCCAGCAGAGGCGTAGAGGACAGGGTTTTAGGCTACACCTTC. Protein product: CASRGVEDRVLGYTF.

The chain uses TRBV11-1 and TRBJ2-7; the D is unclear. This CDR3 is 12 amino acids long. CDR1 and CDR2 (germline): SGHAT, FQDESV (reference sequence). V lost 2 bases, J lost 0 bases, and 2 bases lay in between. This CDR3 reads CASSLYSYEQYF. For the CDR3, the DNA is TGTGCCAGCAGCTTATACTCCTACGAGCAGTACTTC.

This chain joins TRBV11-3 and TRBJ1-2, with 7 bases that match TRBD1. Germline-derived CDR1 and CDR2 are SGHNT and YENEEA. Germline trimming cut 0 bases from V and 8 bases from J; bases unmatched to any gene: 6. The CDR3 is 14 residues long. The CDR3 loop reads CASSLDAQGLGYTF. The CDR3 nucleotides are TGTGCCAGCAGCTTAGATGCACAGGGGTTAGGCTACACCTTC.

V and J are TRBV4-2 and TRBJ2-1; D gene ambiguous. The ends were cut back, 0 bases at V and 5 bases at J, with 14 bases in the middle. Germline V gene data show CDR1 as LGHNA and CDR2 as YNFKEQ. The CDR3 runs 16 residues. The CDR3 nucleotides are TGTGCCAGCAGCCAAGATTCAGGAAAGTATAACAATGAGCAGTTCTTC. Its translation: CASSQDSGKYNNEQFF.

The rearrangement uses TRBV9 and TRBJ2-2; TRBD2 agrees at 8 bases. The V gene's germline CDR1 is SGDLS and CDR2 YYNGEE. V lost 3 bases and J lost 1; bases outside the gene matches: 17. The CDR3 is 20 residues long. DNA for the CDR3: TGTGCCAGCAGCGGAAATCTGCCGGGGGGGCAACCCAAGAACACCGGGGAGCTGTTTTTT. This translates into CASSGNLPGGQPKNTGELFF.

V usage is TRBV29-1 and J usage is TRBJ1-1; D gene unclear. The CDR3 is 13 residues long. Germline V CDR1 and CDR2: SQVTM, ANQGSEA. The V gene lost 0 bases and the J gene lost 2 bases, with 7 bases spanning the gap. CDR3: CSVEERGNTEAFF. The CDR3 coding sequence is TGCAGCGTTGAAGAACGGGGTAACACTGAAGCTTTCTTT.

The chain links TRBV10-3 to TRBJ2-5; no clear D. From germline, CDR1 is ENHRY and CDR2 SYGVKD. This CDR3 region has 14 residues. V lost 0 bases to trimming and J lost 2 bases, with 7 bases between them. The CDR3 loop is CAISESPAQETQYF. The DNA for the CDR3 is TGTGCCATCAGTGAGTCGCCAGCGCAAGAGACCCAGTACTTC.

In this sample, this clone turned up a few times. The chain joins TRBV5-6 to TRBJ1-1; a possible D gene is TRBD1 (5 bases). The CDR3 loop spans 15 amino acids. V was clipped by 6 bases and J by 0 bases, with 15 bases between them. The germline CDR1 and CDR2 sequences are SGHDT and YYEEEE. The CDR3 nucleotides read TGTGCCAGCACCCCCTGGGGCAGGATGAACACTGAAGCTTTCTTT. It specifies CASTPWGRMNTEAFF.

CDR3 sequence: CASLISDGYTF. CDR3 DNA: TGTGCCAGTCTGATATCGGATGGCTACACCTTC. The chain joins TRBV6-6 to TRBJ1-2, with D unresolved. CDR1 is MNHNY, CDR2 SVGAGI, per germline (reference sequence). The CDR3 totals 11 residues. Trimming took 9 bases from V and 6 from J, leaving 11 bases between them.